The rows below give T cell receptor beta chains drawn from one sample of a study of T cells expressing NK-cell markers. Each CDR3 protein gets one entry in TCRdb, which reprocessed the 5' RACE reads and gives no DNA. Found here are around 550,000 distinct CDR3 sequences; the top ten clones hold approximately 3.6%. Sequencing was performed on blood T cells: a sorted CD56 or NKG2C T cell subset, CD4+ or CD8+ T cells, or bulk PBMC T cells (not recorded which). Receptors were obtained from a man younger than 35 in good health. Both conserved end residues are part of each CDR3.

CDR3,J,length,V
CASSVAISAGGDNEQFF,TRBJ2-1,17,TRBV9
CASSSWTGANTGELFF,TRBJ2-2,16,TRBV5-4
CASSFREYSYEQYF,TRBJ2-7,14,TRBV5-6
CASSLPANTDTQYF,TRBJ2-3,14,TRBV6-2/TRBV6-3
CASSLSGGDYGYTF,TRBJ1-2,14,TRBV11-2
CASSLGQGRNGELFF,TRBJ2-2,15,TRBV5-5
CASMGEINEQFF,TRBJ2-1,12,TRBV19
CASSLGVGLTSEQYF,TRBJ2-7,15,TRBV7-8
CASSLGTDGLNEQFF,TRBJ2-1,15,TRBV27
CSAPRGGNGPQHF,TRBJ1-5,13,TRBV20-1
CASSFGLAPEQFF,TRBJ2-1,13,TRBV11-2
CASSFGQLGTPWEQYF,TRBJ2-7,16,TRBV5-4
CASSPVAGQNEQFF,TRBJ2-1,14,TRBV12-3/TRBV12-4
CASSPMKGGNMNTEAFF,TRBJ1-1,17,TRBV12-3/TRBV12-4
CSARARSSYEQYF,TRBJ2-7,13,TRBV20-1
CASSLAPGLYNEQFF,TRBJ2-1,15,TRBV7-9
CAISESVPRRGKQETQYF,TRBJ2-5,18,TRBV10-3
CAWSVSAGANVLTF,TRBJ2-6,14,TRBV30
CASTRGETKNIQYF,TRBJ2-4,14,TRBV12-3/TRBV12-4
CASSQDRFNTEAFF,TRBJ1-1,14,TRBV19